Listed below are T cell receptor beta chains from one sample, sequenced in a study of cytomegalovirus exposure and HLA in healthy donors. Sequenced by immunoSEQ multiplex PCR; TCRdb stores in-frame clones only, minus some. The table lists about 160,000 clones, around three quarters of them singletons. The source material was PBMCs. These receptors were obtained from a woman between 40 and 50 years old in good health and CMV-seronegative. CDR3s include the opening cysteine and the closing phenylalanine or tryptophan. Fields, in order: CDR3 length, clone size, J gene, D gene, V gene, CDR3 DNA, CDR3 protein. A D gene is named only where the DNA matches it firmly. The size of a clone is reported for some rows only, either as once, few or many, or as a class for expanded clones.

15 | - | TRBJ1-6 | TRBD1 | TRBV19 | TGTGCCAGTAGTATCGCCGGGACAGGGAGCCCACCCCTCCACTTT | CASSIAGTGSPPLHF
13 | - | TRBJ1-2 | - | TRBV27 | TGTGCCAGCAGCATGGGGCAGGACTATGGCTACACCTTC | CASSMGQDYGYTF
15 | - | TRBJ2-5 | - | TRBV5-1 | TGCGCCAGCAGCTTGTCCGGGACACGACGAGAGACCCAGTACTTC | CASSLSGTRRETQYF
14 | - | TRBJ1-6 | - | TRBV7-9 | TGTGCCAGCAGCTCCCTCTCGGGGAATTCACCCCTCCACTTT | CASSSLSGNSPLHF
13 | once | TRBJ2-3 | TRBD1 | TRBV10-1 | TGCGCCAGCTCCAACAGGGGAACAGATACGCAGTATTTT | CASSNRGTDTQYF
14 | few | TRBJ1-4 | TRBD1 | TRBV5-4 | TGTGCCAGCAGCGGAGGGGGCGGTGATGAAAAACTGTTTTTT | CASSGGGGDEKLFF
14 | few | TRBJ1-3 | - | TRBV14 | TGTGCCAGCAGCCAAGCGGGTAGCGGAAACACCATATATTTT | CASSQAGSGNTIYF
18 | - | TRBJ1-5 | - | TRBV19 | TGTGCCAGTAGTACCTACAGGGAGGGGAAATATAGCAATCAGCCCCAGCATTTT | CASSTYREGKYSNQPQHF
14 | - | TRBJ1-3 | - | TRBV6-4 | TGTGCCAGCAGTCCGGAACCGGGTGGAAACACCATATATTTT | CASSPEPGGNTIYF
15 | - | TRBJ1-4 | TRBD1 | TRBV6-6 | TGTGCCAGCAGTCGCAGGGGACAGGGAGGGGAAAAACTGTTTTTT | CASSRRGQGGEKLFF
14 | - | TRBJ1-1 | - | TRBV7-2 | TGTGCCAGCAGCTTAGATTTTAGGTACAGTGAAGCTTTCTTT | CASSLDFRYSEAFF
12 | - | TRBJ2-5 | - | TRBV19 | TGTGCCAGTAGTAGGCCCCAAGAGACCCAGTACTTC | CASSRPQETQYF
14 | - | TRBJ1-1 | TRBD1 | TRBV2 | TGTGCCAGCAGTTTACAGGGGATGAACACTGAAGCTTTCTTT | CASSLQGMNTEAFF
16 | - | TRBJ2-3 | - | TRBV27 | TGTGCCAGCAGTTTGGTCAGCAGAGGAGGAGGGGATACGCAGTATTTT | CASSLVSRGGGDTQYF